This T cell receptor (beta chain) comes out of a study of blood T cell repertoires in COVID-19. Study summary: Material from acute and convalescent COVID-19 was sourced from the United States, Italy and Spain.

Sequencing was performed with immunoSEQ multiplex PCR; in TCRdb, only in-frame clones are kept and a portion is missing. The sample records about 220,000 clones, roughly 75% being singletons. The CDR3 consists of 13 residues. V lost 4 bases to trimming and J lost 5 bases, with 11 bases between them. This chain uses TRBV12-3 or TRBV12-4 with TRBJ1-2; D is perhaps TRBD1 (6 bases). This receptor was obtained from a woman aged 70 to 79 with acute or convalescent COVID-19. Sequencing used peripheral blood. The CDR3 loop is CASSYRVQYGYTF. CDR3 coding DNA: TGTGCCAGCAGTTACAGGGTACAATATGGCTACACCTTC.